These 11 T cell receptor beta chains were sequenced from one sample in a study of blood T cell repertoires in COVID-19. Sequencing used immunoSEQ multiplex PCR; TCRdb keeps in-frame clones, though not all of them. The table lists fewer than 450,000 clones, roughly 87% of them singletons. The material sequenced was PBMCs or T cells enriched from blood (not recorded which). Every receptor here comes from a woman aged 40 to 49 with acute COVID-19.

The chain recombines TRBV10-2 with TRBJ1-3, with 8 bases fitting TRBD1. The CDR3 is made up of 17 amino acids. Unmatched junction bases numbered 10, after V lost 2 bases and J lost 4 bases. From germline, CDR1 is WSHSY and CDR2 SAAADI. The CDR3 region has the DNA TGCGCCAGCAGTGAGCCGACAGGGGTGGGGCACGGAAACACCATATATTTT. Its protein is CASSEPTGVGHGNTIYF.

This clone has just one count. The chain carries TRBV7-9 and TRBJ2-1; TRBD2 agrees at 15 bases. J was trimmed by 6 bases and V by 8 bases; bases with no gene match: 5. This CDR3 has 15 residues. Germline V gene data show CDR1 as SEHNR and CDR2 as FQNEAQ (reference sequence). The CDR3 reads CASEKGLAGGNEQFF. CDR3 sequence (DNA): TGTGCCAGCGAAAAGGGACTAGCGGGGGGCAATGAGCAGTTCTTC.

This clone was detected once. This rearrangement joins TRBV11-3 to TRBJ2-3; 10 bases line up with TRBD2. Germline CDR1 SGHNT, CDR2 YENEEA. There are 15 residues in the CDR3. Trimming removed 2 bases from V and 4 bases from J; junction bases left unmatched: 3. CDR3 sequence: CASSLTSGTPDTQYF. CDR3 sequence (DNA): TGTGCCAGCAGCTTAACTAGCGGGACGCCAGATACGCAGTATTTT.

This clone has more than one count but fewer than ten. The same CDR3 is also encoded by other DNA sequences in this sample. The rearrangement uses TRBV5-5 and TRBJ2-5, with TRBD2 matching 8 bases. The CDR3 sequence is 14 residues long. Germline V gene data show CDR1 as SGHKS and CDR2 as YYEKEE (reference sequence). Unmatched junction bases numbered 3, after V lost 4 bases and J lost 1 base. In DNA, the CDR3 is TGTGCCAGCAGCCCCGGGGGGGGCCAAGAGACCCAGTACTTC. Translation: CASSPGGGQETQYF.

V usage is TRBV19 and J usage is TRBJ2-1, with 10 bases lining up with TRBD2. Unmatched junction bases numbered 10, after V lost 3 bases and J lost 5 bases. Germline CDR1 and CDR2: LNHDA and SQIVND (reference sequence). CDR3 length: 17 amino acids. The CDR3: CASSIAIRSGGDNEQFF. The CDR3, as DNA: TGTGCCAGTAGTATCGCCATAAGGAGCGGGGGGGACAATGAGCAGTTCTTC. Full variable domain (outside the CDR3, taken from reference TRBV19 and TRBJ2-1): DGGITQSPKYLFRKEGQNVTLSCEQNLNHDAMYWYRQDPGQGLRLIYYSQIVNDFQKGDIAEGYSVSREKKESFPLTVTSAQKNPTAFYLCASSIAIRSGGDNEQFFGPGTRLTVL.

This clone occurred a few times. Other nucleotide sequences in the sample specify the same CDR3. The gene calls are TRBV4-1 and TRBJ1-1; 8 positions agree with TRBD1. The CDR3 has 16 residues. V lost 3 bases, J lost 1 base, and 7 bases stayed unmatched. Germline V lookup: CDR1 MGHRA, CDR2 YSYEKL. The CDR3 here is CASSHAQGAGNTEAFF. The CDR3 nucleotides are TGCGCCAGCAGCCACGCGCAGGGGGCTGGGAACACTGAAGCTTTCTTT.

The rearrangement links TRBV4-2 to TRBJ2-2; perhaps TRBD2 as D (5 bases). The CDR3 loop spans 15 amino acids. V lost 0 bases to trimming and J lost 6 bases, with 11 bases between them. The germline CDR1 and CDR2 sequences are LGHNA and YNFKEQ. In DNA, the CDR3 is TGTGCCAGCAGCCAAGAGATACTAGTCTCCGGGGAGCTGTTTTTT. As protein: CASSQEILVSGELFF.

The gene calls are TRBV4-1 and TRBJ1-2; 9 bases are shared with TRBD1. The CDR3 extends over 16 amino acids. CDR1 MGHRA and CDR2 YSYEKL come from the germline V gene. V shed 2 bases and J 5 bases; nucleotides not matched to a gene: 9. This CDR3 reads CASSQPIRDRAYGYTF. The CDR3 DNA sequence: TGCGCCAGCAGCCAACCGATCCGGGACAGGGCTTATGGCTACACCTTC.

The chain has TRBV2 and TRBJ2-5; 14 bases line up with TRBD2. The CDR3 has 16 amino acids. Germline loops: CDR1 SNHLY, CDR2 FYNNEI. V shed 6 bases, J shed 2 bases, and the junction held 5 bases outside the gene matches. The CDR3 spells CASSHRTSGGQETQYF. DNA of the CDR3: TGTGCCAGCAGCCATCGGACTAGCGGGGGGCAAGAGACCCAGTACTTC.

The J gene is TRBJ2-3, the V gene TRBV4-2; 13 bases fit TRBD2. The CDR3 is made up of 20 amino acids. The germline V gene has CDR1 LGHNA and CDR2 YNFKEQ. V gave up 1 base and J gave up 2 bases; unmatched junction bases: 12. This CDR3 reads CASSQGLTSGGAGPTDTQYF. Written as DNA, the CDR3 is TGTGCCAGCAGCCAAGGCCTAACTAGCGGGGGGGCCGGGCCCACAGATACGCAGTATTTT.

The chain employs TRBV3-1 (or the pseudogene TRBV3-2) and TRBJ2-5, with 12 positions matching TRBD2. The CDR3 runs to 16 residues. Germline trimming cut 4 bases from V and 5 bases from J; bases unmatched to any gene: 8. CDR1 LGHDT and CDR2 YNNKEL come from the germline V gene (reference sequence). The CDR3, as DNA: TGTGCCAGCAGCCGGACGGTCCTAGCGGGGGGGGAGACCCAGTACTTC. Its translation: CASSRTVLAGGETQYF.